The 10 T cell receptor beta chains below come from one sample, sequenced in a study of cytomegalovirus exposure and HLA in healthy donors. PCR was performed using 60 Vbeta and 13 Jbeta primers. Libraries were prepared by immunoSEQ multiplex PCR; TCRdb keeps only in-frame clonotypes and omits some of them. With around 53,000 clones in the sample, the ten largest clones hold roughly 5.5%. Sequencing input: PBMCs. Receptors originate from a male donor in good health and CMV-seropositive.

The chain combines TRBV9 with TRBJ2-5, with D possibly matching TRBD2 (7 bases). Germline loops: CDR1 SGDLS, CDR2 YYNGEE. There are 17 residues in the CDR3. Trimming stripped 5 bases from V and 5 bases from J, with 25 bases between. The CDR3 DNA reads as TGTGCCAGCAGTCAAAGTGACCGGGGGGCCTCCAGGGAGACCCAGTACTTC. Amino acids: CASSQSDRGASRETQYF.

The chain is built from TRBV7-6 and TRBJ1-4; D uncertain. Germline CDR1 and CDR2: SGHVS and FNYEAQ. V was trimmed by 5 bases and J by 7 bases, leaving 17 bases between them. The CDR3 has 15 residues. The CDR3 loop reads CASSPMMRASEKLFF. The CDR3 nucleotides read TGTGCCAGCAGCCCCATGATGAGGGCCAGTGAAAAACTGTTTTTT.

The rearrangement joins TRBV9 to TRBJ1-6; D not certain. V was trimmed by 0 bases and J by 9 bases, leaving 10 bases between them. The CDR3 covers 14 residues. Germline values: CDR1 SGDLS, CDR2 YYNGEE. Here the CDR3 DNA reads TGTGCCAGCAGCGTAGGGAGCGCTTCTTCACCCCTCCACTTT. Translated: CASSVGSASSPLHF.

This rearrangement joins TRBV9 to TRBJ1-3, with 7 bases lining up with TRBD1. CDR3 length: 16 residues. The germline CDR1 and CDR2 sequences are SGDLS and YYNGEE. The V segment lost 3 bases and the J segment 0 bases; nucleotides outside the gene matches: 6. The CDR3 nucleotides read TGTGCCAGCAGCGGGACTTGGGACAGCTCTGGAAACACCATATATTTT. Translating gives CASSGTWDSSGNTIYF.

The J gene is TRBJ2-1, the V gene TRBV7-2; 7 bases line up with TRBD2. Germline CDR1 reads SGHTA; CDR2 reads FQGNSA. Trimming removed 2 bases from V and 3 bases from J; junction bases left unmatched: 1. The CDR3 has 14 amino acids. CDR3 protein: CASSLRGDYNEQFF. The CDR3, as DNA: TGTGCCAGCAGCTTACGGGGGGACTACAATGAGCAGTTCTTC.

The DNA for the CDR3 is TGTGCCACCAGCAGAGAGGGTAGCGTCGGCATTCAGTACTTC. Translated: CATSREGSVGIQYF. This chain uses TRBV15 with TRBJ2-4; weak D call: TRBD2 (5 bases). This CDR3 region has 14 residues. Deletions cut 0 bases from V and 9 bases from J, with 12 bases between. CDR1 is LNHNV, CDR2 YYDKDF, per germline (reference sequence).

This sequence joins TRBV7-3 and TRBJ2-2; 16 bases line up with TRBD2. The CDR3 has 20 residues. Germline trimming cut 5 bases from V and 4 bases from J; bases unmatched to any gene: 13. Germline V lookup: CDR1 SGHTA, CDR2 FQGTGA. CDR3 DNA sequence: TGTGCCAGCAGCCTAAGGGCCGGGACTAGCGGGGGGGCGAGCACCGGGGAGCTGTTTTTT. This sequence encodes CASSLRAGTSGGASTGELFF.

V is TRBV5-1 and J is TRBJ1-2; no clear D. In germline, CDR1 is SGHRS, CDR2 YFSETQ. The CDR3 loop spans 13 amino acids. V was trimmed by 1 base and J by 4 bases, leaving 8 bases between them. The CDR3 DNA reads TGCGCCAGCAGCTTGATCCCTACCTATGGCTACACCTTC. Translated: CASSLIPTYGYTF. The full variable domain, completed using reference TRBV5-1 and TRBJ1-2, is KAGVTQTPRYLIKTRGQQVTLSCSPISGHRSVSWYQQTPGQGLQFLFEYFSETQRNKGNFPGRFSGRQFSNSRSEMNVSTLELGDSALYLCASSLIPTYGYTFGSGTRLTVV.

V usage is TRBV5-4 and J usage is TRBJ1-1; D is unresolved. V gave up 6 bases and J gave up 7 bases, with 13 bases separating them. In germline, CDR1 is SGHNT, CDR2 YYREEE (reference sequence). The CDR3 is 12 residues long. Written as DNA, the CDR3 is TGTGCCAGCATCATAGGTGGAGGTGAAGCTTTCTTT. Encoded protein: CASIIGGGEAFF.

The chain links TRBV11-3 to TRBJ1-3, with no clear D. The germline gives CDR1 SGHNT, CDR2 YENEEA. V dropped 8 bases and J dropped 4 bases, with 18 bases sitting between them. CDR3 length: 15 residues. DNA of the CDR3: TGTGCCAGCTTGGGAGGGCTTTCACAAGGAAACACCATATATTTT. This sequence encodes CASLGGLSQGNTIYF.